A selection of T cell receptor beta chains follows, all from one sample in a study of blood T cell repertoires in COVID-19. Method: immunoSEQ multiplex PCR; TCRdb's copy keeps in-frame clones and lacks some. The data hold roughly 54,000 clones, with 85% to 90% observed a single time. Sample: peripheral blood. The receptors stem from a human donor in a cohort sampled during active COVID-19. Both conserved end residues are part of each CDR3. The order of the fields is J gene, D gene, V gene, CDR3 length, CDR3 protein. D genes are given only for firm matches.

TRBJ1-5,NA,TRBV24-1,15,CATSDPQGANQPQHF
TRBJ2-2,NA,TRBV24-1,14,CATSDFEHTGELFF
TRBJ2-7,TRBD2,TRBV4-1,15,CASSQESGRVNEQYF
TRBJ1-1,NA,TRBV19,14,CASSTARRHTEAFF
TRBJ2-2,NA,TRBV5-1,17,CASSLAGLGQNTGELFF
TRBJ2-3,NA,TRBV4-1,16,CASSQEAGPDTDTQYF
TRBJ2-2,TRBD2,TRBV28,19,CASSLAGLAGGKGAGELFF
TRBJ2-7,NA,TRBV28,16,CATIGQPGKGVYEQYF
TRBJ2-1,NA,TRBV27,12,CASRRDSIKQFF
TRBJ2-3,TRBD2,TRBV27,16,CASSPRTSGATDTQYF
TRBJ2-3,NA,TRBV9,14,CASSPGLARDTQYF
TRBJ1-1,TRBD1,TRBV28,16,CASSFPGQGVRTEAFF
TRBJ2-2,TRBD1,TRBV4-1,19,CASSQEPVGQVANTGELFF